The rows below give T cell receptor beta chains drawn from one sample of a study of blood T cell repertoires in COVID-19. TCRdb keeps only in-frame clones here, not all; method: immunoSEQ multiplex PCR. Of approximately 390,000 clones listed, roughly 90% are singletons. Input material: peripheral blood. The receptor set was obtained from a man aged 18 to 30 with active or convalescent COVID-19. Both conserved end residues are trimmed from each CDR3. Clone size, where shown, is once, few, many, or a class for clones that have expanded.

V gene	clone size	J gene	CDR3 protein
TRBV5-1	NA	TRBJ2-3	ASSLAIPSGGNTQY
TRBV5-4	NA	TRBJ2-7	ASSRGRSEQY
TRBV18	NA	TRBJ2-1	ASSSPGGGGAINEQF
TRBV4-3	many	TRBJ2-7	ASSQGVMGVYSYEQY
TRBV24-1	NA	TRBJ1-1	ATRDQRQGNTEAF
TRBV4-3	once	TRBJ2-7	ASSPTGQGTYEQY
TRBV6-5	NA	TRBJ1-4	ASRPQQGTNEKLF
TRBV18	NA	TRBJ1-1	ASSPETESLEAF
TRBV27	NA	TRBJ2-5	ASSATTPVHPEY
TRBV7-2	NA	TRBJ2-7	ASSRTRAYEQY
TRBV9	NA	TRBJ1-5	ASSQGPGGQPQH
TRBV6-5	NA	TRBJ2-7	ASSYRQGDGEQY
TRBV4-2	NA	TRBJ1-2	ASSQEAVYGYT
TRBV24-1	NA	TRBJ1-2	ATSDATGYYGYT
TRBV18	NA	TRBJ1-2	ASSDRGDGYT
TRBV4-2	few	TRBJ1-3	ASSQGAGQRNTIY
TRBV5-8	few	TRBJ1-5	ASSQVKGVSQH
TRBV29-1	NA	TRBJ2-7	SVSGVQSTYEQY
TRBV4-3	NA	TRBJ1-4	ASSQDRELF
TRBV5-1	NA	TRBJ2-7	ASSVGTSSYEQY
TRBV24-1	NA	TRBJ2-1	ATSETGVYNEQF
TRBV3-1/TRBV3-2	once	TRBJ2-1	ASSQGSSSGFYNNEQF
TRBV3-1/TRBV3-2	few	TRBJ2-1	ASSQRLAENEQF
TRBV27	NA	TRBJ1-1	ASSSGQFMNTEAF
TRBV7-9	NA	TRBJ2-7	ASMPPAPGHNYEQY
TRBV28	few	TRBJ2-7	ASTPQVAGVREQY
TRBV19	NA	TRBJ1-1	ASRKTGVMPEAF
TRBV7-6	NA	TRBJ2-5	ASSLSASRAETQY
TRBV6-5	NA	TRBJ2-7	ASSNYLGGAYEQY
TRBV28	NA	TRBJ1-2	ASTGGTDRSLFGYT
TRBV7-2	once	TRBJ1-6	ASSPGTGTNSPLH
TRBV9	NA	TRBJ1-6	ASSDGDRGRLSSYNSPLH
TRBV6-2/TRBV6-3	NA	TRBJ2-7	ASSYSGGWGYEQY
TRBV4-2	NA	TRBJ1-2	ASSQDLTVNYGYT
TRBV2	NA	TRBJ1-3	ASRGSVKAAGNTIY
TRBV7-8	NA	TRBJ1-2	ASSSRQVLYGYT
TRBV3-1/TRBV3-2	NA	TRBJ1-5	ASSPDRGTNQPQH
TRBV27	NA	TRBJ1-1	ASSLTGILGTEAF
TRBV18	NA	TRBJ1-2	ASSQGVDGYT
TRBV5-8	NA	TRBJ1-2	ASSLAVYYT
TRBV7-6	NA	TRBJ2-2	ASSFGLAGMSGELF
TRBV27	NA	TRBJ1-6	ASSLREGNSPLH
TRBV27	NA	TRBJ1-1	ASSLGGSQAF
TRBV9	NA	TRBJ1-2	ASSVDWGLSGYT
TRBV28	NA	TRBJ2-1	ATWRGQSSYNEQF
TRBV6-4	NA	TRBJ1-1	ATNGLTEAF
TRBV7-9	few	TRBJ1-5	ASSSGETVLDSNQPQH
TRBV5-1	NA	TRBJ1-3	ASSPGGALSGNTIY